This entry is about one T cell receptor (beta chain). What antigen it recognizes has not been identified. Base qualities are not at hand, and no much larger clone is one base apart. The collaborating institutions used their own protocols to collect whole blood in K2EDTA tubes. For TCRbeta analysis, collaborators shipped samples in one of three forms: frozen whole blood, isolated PBMCs, or DNA extracted from either of those sample types. These data originate in a study of blood T cell repertoires in COVID-19 (TCRdb year 2020). For the study in its entirety: Samples from collaborators originated in the United States, Italy and Spain and spanned both the acute and convalescent phases of COVID-19. The material from the prospective study consisted of cDNA or gDNA derived from T cells, B-cell-depleted T cells, or PBMCs. Deeply sampled blood TCRbeta repertoires from subjects exposed to, actively infected with, or recovered from COVID-19 were included in the dataset. A freely available public database, intended as a resource for researchers studying the immune response to SARS-CoV-2, is where the repertoires were released. The samples were drawn from two sources: the first 160 participants of the ongoing ImmuneRACE study, and 1,000 to 1,500 subjects contributed by 6 global collaborators. Sample metadata almost always included a de-identified subject ID, COVID-19 status, age in years and sex. Where available, HLA class I and class II types were obtained from metadata supplied by the sample provider rather than from assay-based typing. Results and caveats for the whole study, not just this receptor: How much clinical and demographic metadata was included differed by source and by participant, and the metadata was provided uncurated.

Relative to germline, V is 1 base shorter and J is 7 bases shorter, with 7 bases between their ends. From its cysteine to its phenylalanine, the CDR3 spans 12 amino acids. Kept here is only the CDR3 DNA, which spans 36 bases and is read in frame from base 1. From a lookup of the germline V gene (reference sequence), CDR1 and CDR2 are LGHDT and YNNKEL. The immunoSEQ Assay, a bias-controlled multiplex PCR, was used to amplify TCRbeta CDR3 regions from genomic DNA. For the original study's pipeline: The number of nucleated cells in each sample was estimated by amplification of reference gene primers within the assay. To quantify the absolute abundance of each unique TCRbeta CDR3 rearrangement, sequence reads were collapsed and filtered. For each sample, productive Simpson clonality was calculated as the square root of Simpson's diversity index over productive rearrangements. Drawn from immuneACCESS, this table holds only the in-frame rearrangements with V and J called that TCRdb kept. Clones are partly lost; checked studies trace under half to an unresolved V gene and leave the rest unexplained. V and J calls and clone size follow that table, whereas D and trimming were derived from the DNA. The sample contains roughly 130,000 clones, around 80% of them found a single time. Clones ranked in the top ten supply less than 2% of the sample.

This TCR was recovered from a man aged 70-80 years with acute or convalescent COVID-19. The sample consisted of peripheral blood. The chain is encoded by TRBV3-1 (or the pseudogene TRBV3-2) joined to TRBJ1-1; no D gene can be assigned with confidence. The base sequence is TGTGCCAGCAGCCAAGGGGCGGGTGAAGCTTTCTTT. This yields the protein CASSQGAGEAFF.